Detailed here is one T cell receptor beta chain. Its antigen is unidentified. TCRdb reprocessed the 5' RACE reads and reports one entry per CDR3 protein, with no DNA. The listing records around 470,000 distinct CDR3 sequences. The data are from a study of T cells expressing NK-cell markers. Study-wide background: From sorted CD3+CD56+NKG2C+, CD3+CD56+NKG2C- and CD3+CD56-NKG2C+ T cells came the TCR beta repertoires. Just one sequenced donor of eight was HCMV-seronegative, while seven were seropositive.

Study-wide points: In a group of 5 to 7 donors, dominant NKG2C+ clonotypes represented about 1.0-7.5% of CD8+ T cells. In a handful of donors, dominant clonotypes made up 28.3-60.1% of CD3+CD56-NKG2C+ cells.

The CDR3 consists of 15 residues. Germline V gene lookup returns CDR1 MNHNS and CDR2 SASEGT. This chain uses TRBV6-1 with TRBJ1-1; checking the TCRdb D call of TRBD1 is not possible without DNA. The sequenced sample was blood T cells: a sorted CD56 or NKG2C T cell subset, CD4+ or CD8+ T cells, or bulk PBMC T cells (not recorded which). The origin of this receptor is a woman aged 45 to 65 in good health. The CDR3 is CASSENGGRGTEAFF.